Following are 9 T cell receptor beta chains from one sample sequenced in a study of OX40 agonist ivuxolimab in advanced cancers. The data were produced by immunoSEQ multiplex PCR, yet TCRdb's version contains in-frame clones alone and is incomplete. The table has about 62,000 clones, more than 85% seen once; the top ten hold 0.62%. The sequenced sample was CD4+ or CD8+ T cells sorted from blood, obtained in a trial of the OX40 agonist ivuxolimab. The receptors shown here come from an adult with an advanced solid tumor such as melanoma, head and neck, liver or kidney cancer.

The J gene is TRBJ1-1, the V gene TRBV10-1, with D unclear. The CDR3 consists of 13 residues. Trimming pared 5 bases from V and 3 bases from J, leaving 10 bases between. Germline CDR1 reads WNHNN; CDR2 reads SYGVQD (reference sequence). The CDR3 loop reads CASSSLRDTEAFF. The CDR3 DNA reads TGCGCCAGCAGTTCGCTAAGGGACACTGAAGCTTTCTTT.

The genes are TRBV5-1 and TRBJ2-1; D may be TRBD1 or TRBD2 (6 bases each). The CDR3 has 16 residues. From germline, CDR1 is SGHRS and CDR2 YFSETQ. V was cut by 0 bases and J by 4 bases, with 14 bases left in between. CDR3 bases: TGCGCCAGCAGCTTGGAATGGGGGGCGAAATACAATGAGCAGTTCTTC. Translating gives CASSLEWGAKYNEQFF. Variable domain in full (rest from reference TRBV5-1 and TRBJ2-1): KAGVTQTPRYLIKTRGQQVTLSCSPISGHRSVSWYQQTPGQGLQFLFEYFSETQRNKGNFPGRFSGRQFSNSRSEMNVSTLELGDSALYLCASSLEWGAKYNEQFFGPGTRLTVL.

J is TRBJ1-1 and V is TRBV6-5; no clear D gene. The ends were cut back, 0 bases at V and 3 bases at J, with 8 bases in the middle. CDR3 length: 14 amino acids. Germline V gene lookup returns CDR1 MNHEY and CDR2 SVGAGI. The DNA for the CDR3 is TGTGCCAGCAGTTACTCAACCGGGGACACTGAAGCTTTCTTT. Its translation is CASSYSTGDTEAFF.

The J gene is TRBJ2-3, the V gene TRBV25-1; D perhaps matches TRBD2 (6 bases). The germline CDR1 and CDR2 sequences are MGHDK and SYGVNS. The CDR3 extends over 13 amino acids. The V end was cut by 6 bases, the J end by 2 bases, with 9 bases between. The CDR3 sequence is CASSRDSTDTQYF. CDR3 bases: TGTGCCAGCAGCCGGGACTCCACAGATACGCAGTATTTT.

The V gene is TRBV27, the J gene TRBJ2-7; D is possibly TRBD1 (5 bases). The V gene lost 10 bases and the J gene lost 1 base, with 14 bases spanning the gap. The CDR3 totals 13 residues. Germline assignment: CDR1 MNHEY and CDR2 SMNVEV (reference sequence). The CDR3, as DNA: TGTGCCAAACAGGCTACCAGTTCCTACGAGCAGTACTTC. Its translation is CAKQATSSYEQYF.

The rearrangement joins TRBV25-1 to TRBJ2-7; the D is unclear. Germline V gives CDR1 MGHDK, CDR2 SYGVNS. The CDR3 sequence is 14 residues long. V was pared by 3 bases and J by 3 bases, with 12 bases between. The CDR3 nucleotides are TGTGCCAGCAGTGAGCCTGGACGGAGCTACGAGCAGTACTTC. Translating it yields CASSEPGRSYEQYF.

V is TRBV10-3 and J is TRBJ2-5; 13 bases match TRBD2. Losses at the gene ends were 6 bases for V and 5 bases for J; bases not matched to a gene: 15. The CDR3 has 18 amino acids. Germline V gives CDR1 ENHRY, CDR2 SYGVKD. CDR3 loop: CAISGGGTSGASVETQYF. The CDR3 DNA sequence: TGTGCCATCAGCGGGGGAGGGACTAGCGGGGCGTCGGTTGAGACCCAGTACTTC.

The rearrangement links TRBV4-1 to TRBJ2-7, with 8 bases that match TRBD1. V lost 3 bases and J lost 2; bases outside the gene matches: 9. The CDR3 totals 16 residues. Per the germline V gene, CDR1 is MGHRA and CDR2 is YSYEKL. CDR3 sequence reads: CASSHRTRGPTYEQYF. In nucleotides, the CDR3 is TGCGCCAGCAGCCACAGAACCAGGGGGCCTACCTACGAGCAGTACTTC.

The chain recombines TRBV7-9 with TRBJ2-5, with D possibly called TRBD1 or TRBD2 (5 bases each). The CDR3 is made up of 16 amino acids. With 7 bases removed from V and 2 bases from J, the gap between germline ends came to 20 bases. Germline loops: CDR1 SEHNR, CDR2 FQNEAQ (reference sequence). CDR3 protein: CASNSRTSGIQETQYF. The DNA for the CDR3 is TGTGCCAGCAACTCTCGGACATCGGGGATACAAGAGACCCAGTACTTC.